The 16 T cell receptor beta chains presented below share a single source sample, sequenced in a study of blood T cell repertoires in COVID-19. Data came from immunoSEQ multiplex PCR; TCRdb stores just in-frame clones and leaves some out. Counted here are 110,000 or so clones, approximately 81% occurring once; the ten biggest clones make up 1.5% to 1.8%. What was sequenced was peripheral blood. The receptors were gathered from a man aged 50 to 59 with acute or convalescent COVID-19.

This rearrangement joins TRBV24-1 to TRBJ2-6, with 8 bases fitting TRBD1. V shed 7 bases and J 2 bases; nucleotides not matched to a gene: 12. The CDR3 runs to 18 residues. Germline V gene sequence: CDR1 KGHDR, CDR2 SFDVKD. The CDR3 DNA follows: TGTGCCACCAGGGGGTTAACAGGGGGGTCAGCTGGGGCCAACGTCCTGACTTTC. This gives the protein CATRGLTGGSAGANVLTF.

This chain links TRBV29-1 with TRBJ1-1; D might be TRBD1 (6 bases). V was pared by 3 bases and J by 12 bases, with 14 bases between. The CDR3 runs 11 residues. Germline V gene data show CDR1 as SQVTM and CDR2 as ANQGSEA. CDR3 region: CSVDWQGKTFF. DNA for the CDR3: TGCAGCGTTGATTGGCAGGGGAAAACTTTCTTT.

The chain recombines TRBV24-1 with TRBJ1-2; 9 nucleotides agree with TRBD1. With V trimmed by 4 bases and J by 8 bases, 4 bases remained unmatched. Germline CDR1 is KGHDR and CDR2 is SFDVKD. This CDR3 is 13 amino acids long. The CDR3 loop is CATSEDRGRGYTF. Here the CDR3 DNA reads TGTGCCACCAGTGAAGACAGGGGGAGAGGCTACACCTTC.

This chain's CDR3 is CASSQDRHYEQYF. The CDR3 DNA reads TGTGCCAGCAGCCAGGACAGGCACTACGAGCAGTACTTC. This rearrangement joins TRBV5-4 to TRBJ2-7; TRBD1 matches 7 bases. V lost 4 bases and J lost 3; bases outside the gene matches: 4. The CDR3 has 13 residues. Germline CDR1 reads SGHNT; CDR2 reads YYREEE (reference sequence). Supplemented by reference TRBV5-4 and TRBJ2-7, the full variable domain reads ETGVTQSPTHLIKTRGQQVTLRCSSQSGHNTVSWYQQALGQGPQFIFQYYREEENGRGNFPPRFSGLQFPNYSSELNVNALELDDSALYLCASSQDRHYEQYFGPGTRLTVT.

This clone was recorded once. The chain links TRBV5-6 to TRBJ2-7; D call uncertain. With 1 base removed from V and 6 bases from J, the gap between germline ends came to 8 bases. Germline-derived CDR1 and CDR2 are SGHDT and YYEEEE. The CDR3 runs 12 residues. The CDR3 here is CASSLSNFEQYF. Here the CDR3 DNA reads TGTGCCAGCAGCTTGTCTAATTTCGAGCAGTACTTC. The variable domain in full, with the rest retrieved from reference TRBV5-6 and TRBJ2-7, is DAGVTQSPTHLIKTRGQQVTLRCSPKSGHDTVSWYQQALGQGPQFIFQYYEEEERQRGNFPDRFSGHQFPNYSSELNVNALLLGDSALYLCASSLSNFEQYFGPGTRLTVT.

The chain employs TRBV2 and TRBJ2-7, with D maybe TRBD2 (7 bases). Germline V lookup: CDR1 SNHLY, CDR2 FYNNEI. The CDR3 totals 14 residues. Deletions cut 4 bases from V and 4 bases from J, with 14 bases between. The CDR3 protein is CASSVGGARYEQYF. The CDR3 coding sequence is TGTGCCAGCAGTGTTGGGGGGGCGAGGTACGAGCAGTACTTC.

The CDR3 is CASSQGRPGGWYGYTF. The CDR3 nucleotides read TGTGCCAGCAGCCAAGGTCGCCCAGGGGGCTGGTATGGCTACACCTTC. The chain links TRBV14 to TRBJ1-2; TRBD1 aligns across 8 bases. This CDR3 spans 16 amino acids. After removal of 1 base from V and 5 bases from J, the junction contained 9 bases not matched to a gene. Germline loops: CDR1 SGHDN, CDR2 FVKESK.

V gene TRBV7-7 combines with J gene TRBJ1-3; 7 bases match TRBD1. V trimming: 3 bases; J trimming: 4 bases; junction bases outside the gene matches: 0. The CDR3 runs to 13 residues. The germline gives CDR1 SSHAT, CDR2 FNYEAQ (reference sequence). CDR3: CASSLDRGNTIYF. CDR3 nucleotides: TGTGCCAGCAGCTTGGACAGGGGAAACACCATATATTTT.

V is TRBV15 and J is TRBJ1-2, with 9 bases identical to TRBD1. The CDR3 totals 15 residues. V lost 0 bases to trimming and J lost 8 bases; unmatched junction nucleotides: 7. Germline CDR1 and CDR2: LNHNV and YYDKDF (reference sequence). The CDR3 DNA reads TGTGCCACCAGCAGAGATTCTGGACAGGGGACGGGCTACACCTTC. Translated, it gives CATSRDSGQGTGYTF.

V gene TRBV6-5 combines with J gene TRBJ1-6, with a tentative D call TRBD1 (5 bases). The CDR3 has 14 residues. Looked up from germline, CDR1 is MNHEY and CDR2 is SVGAGI. The V gene lost 4 bases and the J gene lost 8 bases, with 12 bases spanning the gap. The CDR3 DNA is TGTGCCAGCAGTTTTCAGGGATCCCATTCACCCCTCCACTTT. Translation: CASSFQGSHSPLHF.

The chain combines TRBV2 with TRBJ1-1; 12 positions match TRBD1. Germline CDR1 is SNHLY and CDR2 is FYNNEI. This CDR3 is built from 16 residues. Trimming cost V 7 bases and J 3 bases; bases outside gene matches: 9. The CDR3 reads CASTVGGQGADTEAFF. CDR3 nucleotides: TGTGCCAGCACCGTAGGGGGACAGGGGGCCGACACTGAAGCTTTCTTT.

The chain recombines TRBV5-1 with TRBJ1-3; D is uncertain. Germline CDR1 and CDR2: SGHRS and YFSETQ. Between the trimmed V and J ends, which lost 0 bases and 0 bases, there was a span of 4 bases. The CDR3 length is 14 residues. The CDR3 DNA is TGCGCCAGCAGCTTGGAACACTCTGGAAACACCATATATTTT. It yields the protein CASSLEHSGNTIYF. Complete variable domain (other parts from reference TRBV5-1 and TRBJ1-3): KAGVTQTPRYLIKTRGQQVTLSCSPISGHRSVSWYQQTPGQGLQFLFEYFSETQRNKGNFPGRFSGRQFSNSRSEMNVSTLELGDSALYLCASSLEHSGNTIYFGEGSWLTVV.

The chain links TRBV20-1 to TRBJ1-4; possible D gene TRBD1, 5 bases. V lost 3 bases and J lost 7, with 15 bases in between. Germline CDR1 reads DFQATT; CDR2 reads SNEGSKA (reference sequence). This CDR3 spans 14 amino acids. The CDR3 coding sequence is TGCAGTGCTAGTGTGGGACTCGGTGGTGAAAAACTGTTTTTT. This encodes CSASVGLGGEKLFF.

The chain couples TRBV3-1 (or the pseudogene TRBV3-2) to TRBJ1-5; D uncertain. Trimming shortened V by 0 bases and J by 3 bases, and 6 bases separated the two germline ends. The CDR3 has 14 amino acids. CDR1 is LGHDT, CDR2 YNNKEL, per germline (reference sequence). The CDR3 sequence is CASSQDWPNQPQHF. The CDR3 DNA sequence: TGTGCCAGCAGCCAAGATTGGCCCAATCAGCCCCAGCATTTT.

The sample holds a few counts of this clone. The rearrangement joins TRBV5-4 to TRBJ1-1, with 9 bases lining up with TRBD1. Germline V gene sequence: CDR1 SGHNT, CDR2 YYREEE (reference sequence). The CDR3 extends over 15 amino acids. The V gene end was trimmed by 0 bases and the J gene end by 1 base; junction bases not matched to a gene: 1. The CDR3 region has the DNA TGTGCCAGCAGCTTGGGGGGACAGGGGAACACTGAAGCTTTCTTT. It codes for CASSLGGQGNTEAFF.

The rearrangement links TRBV6-1 to TRBJ2-3; 8 positions agree with TRBD2. CDR3 length: 16 amino acids. In germline, CDR1 is MNHNS, CDR2 SASEGT. The V segment lost 1 base and the J segment 1 base; nucleotides outside the gene matches: 4. The CDR3 sequence: CASSEGGAGGTDTQYF. The CDR3, as DNA: TGTGCCAGCAGTGAAGGTGGAGCGGGGGGCACAGATACGCAGTATTTT.